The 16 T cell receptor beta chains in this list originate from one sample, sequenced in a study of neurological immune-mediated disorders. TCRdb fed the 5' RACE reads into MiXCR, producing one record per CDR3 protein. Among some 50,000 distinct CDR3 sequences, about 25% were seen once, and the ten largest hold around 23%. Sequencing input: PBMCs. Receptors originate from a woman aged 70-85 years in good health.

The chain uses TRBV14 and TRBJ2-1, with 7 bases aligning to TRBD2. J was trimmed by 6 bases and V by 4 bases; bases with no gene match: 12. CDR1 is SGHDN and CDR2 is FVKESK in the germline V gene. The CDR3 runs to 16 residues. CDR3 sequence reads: CASSPLHWAGVNEQFF. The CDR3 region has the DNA TGTGCCAGCAGCCCCCTCCACTGGGCGGGAGTCAATGAGCAGTTCTTC. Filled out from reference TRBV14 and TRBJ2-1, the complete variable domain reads EAGVTQFPSHSVIEKGQTVTLRCDPISGHDNLYWYRRVMGKEIKFLLHFVKESKQDESGMPNNRFLAERTGGTYSTLKVQPAELEDSGVYFCASSPLHWAGVNEQFFGPGTRLTVL.

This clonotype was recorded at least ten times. The CDR3, as DNA: TGCGCCAGCAGCTTGGGGCAGACGACAGATACGCAGTATTTT. Translated, it gives CASSLGQTTDTQYF. This sequence joins TRBV5-1 and TRBJ2-3; D is unresolved. CDR1 is SGHRS, CDR2 YFSETQ, per germline. V was clipped by 0 bases and J by 3 bases, with 8 bases between them. The CDR3 runs to 14 residues. Together with reference TRBV5-1 and TRBJ2-3, the CDR3 gives the full variable domain: KAGVTQTPRYLIKTRGQQVTLSCSPISGHRSVSWYQQTPGQGLQFLFEYFSETQRNKGNFPGRFSGRQFSNSRSEMNVSTLELGDSALYLCASSLGQTTDTQYFGPGTRLTVL.

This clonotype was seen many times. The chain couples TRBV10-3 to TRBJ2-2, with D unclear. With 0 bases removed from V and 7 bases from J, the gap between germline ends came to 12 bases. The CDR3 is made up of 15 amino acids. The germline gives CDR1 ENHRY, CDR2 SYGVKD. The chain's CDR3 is CAISESSQLVGELFF. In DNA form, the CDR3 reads TGTGCCATCAGTGAGTCGAGCCAGCTAGTCGGGGAGCTGTTTTTT.

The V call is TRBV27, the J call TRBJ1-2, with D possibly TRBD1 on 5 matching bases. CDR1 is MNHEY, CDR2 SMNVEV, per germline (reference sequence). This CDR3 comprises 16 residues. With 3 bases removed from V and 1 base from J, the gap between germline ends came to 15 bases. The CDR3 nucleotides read TGTGCCAGCAGTTTCTCTGGGGGTCCCTTTAACTATGGCTACACCTTC. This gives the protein CASSFSGGPFNYGYTF.

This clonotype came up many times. The CDR3 DNA follows: TGTGCCAGCAGCTTACAGGGGTTGGGGCTAGCGGGAGGGCTCGATGAGCAGTTCTTC. Its protein is CASSLQGLGLAGGLDEQFF. The J gene is TRBJ2-1, the V gene TRBV7-2, with TRBD2 identical over 12 bases. The CDR3 is 19 amino acids. The junction had 16 bases not matched to a gene; V was cut back by 2 bases and J by 8 bases. Germline V gene sequence: CDR1 SGHTA, CDR2 FQGNSA.

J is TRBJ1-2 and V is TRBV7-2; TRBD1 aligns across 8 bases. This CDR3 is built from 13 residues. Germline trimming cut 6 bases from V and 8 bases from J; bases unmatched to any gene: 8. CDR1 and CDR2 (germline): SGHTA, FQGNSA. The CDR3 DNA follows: TGTGCCAGCAGTACGGGACAGGCTCTGGGCTACACCTTC. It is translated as CASSTGQALGYTF.

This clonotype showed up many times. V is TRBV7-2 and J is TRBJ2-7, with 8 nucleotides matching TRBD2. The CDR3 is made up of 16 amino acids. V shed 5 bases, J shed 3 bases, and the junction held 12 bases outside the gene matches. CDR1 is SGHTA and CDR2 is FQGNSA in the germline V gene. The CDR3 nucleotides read TGTGCCAGCAGCCCGACGAGCGGGAGTGGATACTACGAGCAGTACTTC. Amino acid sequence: CASSPTSGSGYYEQYF.

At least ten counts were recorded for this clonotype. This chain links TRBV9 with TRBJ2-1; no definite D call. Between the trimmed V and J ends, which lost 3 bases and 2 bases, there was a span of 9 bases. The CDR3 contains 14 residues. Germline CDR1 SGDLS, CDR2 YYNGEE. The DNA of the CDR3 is TGTGCCAGCAGCGAGCCAACCACCTACAATGAGCAGTTCTTC. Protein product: CASSEPTTYNEQFF.

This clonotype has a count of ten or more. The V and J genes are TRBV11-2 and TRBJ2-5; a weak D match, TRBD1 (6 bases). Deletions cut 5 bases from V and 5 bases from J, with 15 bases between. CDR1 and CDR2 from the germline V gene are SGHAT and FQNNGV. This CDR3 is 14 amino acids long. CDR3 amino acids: CASSLIQGSETQYF. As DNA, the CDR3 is TGTGCCAGCAGCCTTATACAGGGTTCCGAGACCCAGTACTTC. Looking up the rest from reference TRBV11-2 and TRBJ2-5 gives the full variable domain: EAGVAQSPRYKIIEKRQSVAFWCNPISGHATLYWYQQILGQGPKLLIQFQNNGVVDDSQLPKDRFSAERLKGVDSTLKIQPAKLEDSAVYLCASSLIQGSETQYFGPGTRLLVL.

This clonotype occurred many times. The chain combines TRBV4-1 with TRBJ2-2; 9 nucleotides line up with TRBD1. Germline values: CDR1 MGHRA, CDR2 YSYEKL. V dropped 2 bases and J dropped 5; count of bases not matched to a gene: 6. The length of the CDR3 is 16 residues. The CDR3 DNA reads TGCGCCAGCAGCCAACCGGGACAGGGTACTACCGGGGAGCTGTTTTTT. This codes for CASSQPGQGTTGELFF.

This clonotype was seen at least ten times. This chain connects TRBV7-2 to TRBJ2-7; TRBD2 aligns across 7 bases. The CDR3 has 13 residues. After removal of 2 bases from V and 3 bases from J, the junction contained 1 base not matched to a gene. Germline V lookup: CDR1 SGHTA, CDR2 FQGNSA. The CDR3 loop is CASSLQRDYEQYF. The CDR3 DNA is TGTGCCAGCAGCTTACAGCGGGACTACGAGCAGTACTTC.

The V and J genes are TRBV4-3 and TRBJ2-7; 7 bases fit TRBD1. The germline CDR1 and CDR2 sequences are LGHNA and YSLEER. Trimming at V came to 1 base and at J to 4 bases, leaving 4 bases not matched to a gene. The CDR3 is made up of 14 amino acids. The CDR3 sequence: CASSQGDSRYEQYF. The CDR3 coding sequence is TGCGCCAGCAGCCAAGGGGACAGCCGGTACGAGCAGTACTTC.

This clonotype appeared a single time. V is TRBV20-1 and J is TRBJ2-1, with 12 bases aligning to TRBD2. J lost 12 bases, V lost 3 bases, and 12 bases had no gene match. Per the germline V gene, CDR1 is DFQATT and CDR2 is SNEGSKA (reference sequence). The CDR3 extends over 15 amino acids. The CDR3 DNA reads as TGCAGTGCTAGCGCCTCCAGGACTAGCGGGGCCTGGCAGTTCTTC. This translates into CSASASRTSGAWQFF.

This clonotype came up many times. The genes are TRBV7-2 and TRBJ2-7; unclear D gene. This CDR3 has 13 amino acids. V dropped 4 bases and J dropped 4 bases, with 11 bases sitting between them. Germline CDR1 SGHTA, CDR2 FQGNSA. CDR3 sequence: CASSSMPPYEQYF. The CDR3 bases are TGTGCCAGCAGCTCCATGCCCCCTTACGAGCAGTACTTC.

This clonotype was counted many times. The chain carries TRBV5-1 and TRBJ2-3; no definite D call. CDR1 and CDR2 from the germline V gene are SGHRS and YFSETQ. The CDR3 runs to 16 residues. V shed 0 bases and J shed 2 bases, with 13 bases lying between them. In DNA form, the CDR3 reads TGCGCCAGCAGCTTGGCGTGGTCCCCTTTCACAGATACGCAGTATTTT. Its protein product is CASSLAWSPFTDTQYF.

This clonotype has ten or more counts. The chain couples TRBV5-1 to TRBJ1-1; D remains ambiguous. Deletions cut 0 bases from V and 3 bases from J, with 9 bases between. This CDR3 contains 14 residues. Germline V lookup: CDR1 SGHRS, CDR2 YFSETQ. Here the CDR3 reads CASSLESSDTEAFF. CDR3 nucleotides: TGCGCCAGCAGCTTGGAATCCTCGGACACTGAAGCTTTCTTT. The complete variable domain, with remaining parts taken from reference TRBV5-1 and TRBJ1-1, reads KAGVTQTPRYLIKTRGQQVTLSCSPISGHRSVSWYQQTPGQGLQFLFEYFSETQRNKGNFPGRFSGRQFSNSRSEMNVSTLELGDSALYLCASSLESSDTEAFFGQGTRLTVV.